This T cell receptor (beta chain) was recorded in a study of molecular identifiers for immune sequencing clone quantification. Overall study findings and caveats: The sizes of highly expanded clones could be underestimated when identical TCR molecules share a barcode.

MiXCR, applied by TCRdb to the PCR reads, yields one record per CDR3 protein. The repertoire has about half a million distinct CDR3 sequences, roughly 25% of them found once; the top ten carry 0.7% to 0.9%. Germline assignment: CDR1 SGDLS and CDR2 YYNGEE. Unmatched junction bases numbered 8, after V lost 3 bases and J lost 4 bases. The CDR3 runs 16 residues. Naive CD8 sequencing libraries were generated from approximately 20,000 to 980,000 sorted cells, with 10%, 30% or 50% RNA as input. The table lists this clonotype with many counts. The antigen is unknown. Sequencing input: naive CD8+ T cells from blood, with Jurkat cell RNA spiked in. Subset of the sample: FACS-sorted CD8+CD4-CCR7+CD45RA+ naive T cells. The receptor comes from a human donor in good health. Some libraries in this study had Jurkat cell RNA spiked in. This chain connects TRBV9 to TRBJ2-2, with TRBD2 matching over 8 bases. The DNA for the CDR3 is TGTGCCAGCAGCGAAAGGACTAGCTCGGGCACCGGGGAGCTGTTTTTT. This encodes CASSERTSSGTGELFF.